The entry below gives a single T cell receptor beta chain sequence along with its context. The target of this receptor is not known. No clone much larger than this one lies a single base away; base qualities are absent. The source of the sample is a study of low-dose radiotherapy and immunotherapy resistance in tumors (dated by TCRdb to the early 2020s). Regarding the study in general: Cohort 1 received 0.5 Gy per fraction every 2 weeks, with a prescribed total PTV dose of 6.5 Gy. Starting on cycle 1 day 1, patients took 300 mg of aspirin by mouth once a day for four cycles. No randomization into treatment groups was done for the people taking part in the trial. Nivolumab was administered intravenously as a 240 mg flat dose every two weeks, and ipilimumab was administered intravenously at 1 mg/kg every six weeks. Intravenous cyclophosphamide at 200 mg/m2 was administered every two weeks, one day ahead of each radiation and immunotherapy administration. Eight patients were included in the translational analysis: three from the first dose cohort and the first five from the second dose cohort. Patients in Cohort 2 were given 1 Gy per fraction every two weeks, for a total of 13 Gy across 26 weeks.

What the time point label conveys for this sample: after trial treatment. Taken with the paper, the label for treatment or condition translates to: LDRT plus nivolumab, ipilimumab, low-dose cyclophosphamide and aspirin (RACIN trial). The donors came from RACIN, which was a single-arm phase I dose-escalation trial that paired nivolumab and ipilimumab with aspirin, low-dose cyclophosphamide and low-dose radiotherapy. Eligible patients had advanced, TIL-negative solid tumors. The trim is 3 bases for V and 6 bases for J, with a gap of 9 bases between the germline ends. The CDR3 numbers 13 residues from cysteine through phenylalanine. The retained sequence is limited to the CDR3, 39 bases, with the frame set at the first base. Sequences SNHLY (CDR1) and FYNNEI (CDR2) are obtained from the germline V gene. These reads were obtained on an Illumina HiSeq 2500. To make first-strand cDNA, Superscript III was used along with a set of TRAV- and TRBV-specific primers so that both the TCRalpha and TCRbeta chains were covered. TCRs were amplified with Phusion for 15 to 25 PCR cycles using a constant-region primer together with the adapter attached to the V primers. The isolated mRNA was amplified using the MessageAmp II aRNA Amplification Kit, with in vitro transcription performed for roughly 15 hours at 37 degrees C. The Dynabeads mRNA DIRECT Purification Kit was used to isolate mRNA for TCR sequencing. A second approximately 23-cycle Phusion PCR added indexed Illumina adapters, and products were purified with AMPure XP beads. The paper's processing steps were these. Custom Perl scripts were used to pool TCR sequences that encoded the same protein, to remove out-of-frame sequences, and to calculate the abundance of each clonotype. Any TCR sequence backed by just one read was left out of the analysis. Among the metrics used to describe the repertoires were Shannon entropy, Gini index, clonality, richness, and the frequency of TCRs shared between repertoires. The raw public reads went through TCRdb reprocessing: fastp at Q25, MiXCR clone calling, in-frame beta chains kept. Rows are combined by CDR3 protein, so each entry shows the most common genes and DNA. These V and J calls originate from TCRdb's pipeline instead of the authors' own analysis. Recorded for this sample are about 100,000 distinct CDR3 sequences; roughly 20% of them occurred a single time. The ten largest clones add up to 4.1% of the sample.

The clonotype was recovered from a male donor with prostate cancer. This sequence uses TRBV2 and TRBJ2-1; the D gene lacks a confident call. Sequencing was performed on PBMCs, taken after low-dose radiotherapy plus immunotherapy. The nucleotide sequence is given as TGTGCCAGCAGTGAGAGAGCGCTCAATGAGCAGTTCTTC. It specifies CASSERALNEQFF.